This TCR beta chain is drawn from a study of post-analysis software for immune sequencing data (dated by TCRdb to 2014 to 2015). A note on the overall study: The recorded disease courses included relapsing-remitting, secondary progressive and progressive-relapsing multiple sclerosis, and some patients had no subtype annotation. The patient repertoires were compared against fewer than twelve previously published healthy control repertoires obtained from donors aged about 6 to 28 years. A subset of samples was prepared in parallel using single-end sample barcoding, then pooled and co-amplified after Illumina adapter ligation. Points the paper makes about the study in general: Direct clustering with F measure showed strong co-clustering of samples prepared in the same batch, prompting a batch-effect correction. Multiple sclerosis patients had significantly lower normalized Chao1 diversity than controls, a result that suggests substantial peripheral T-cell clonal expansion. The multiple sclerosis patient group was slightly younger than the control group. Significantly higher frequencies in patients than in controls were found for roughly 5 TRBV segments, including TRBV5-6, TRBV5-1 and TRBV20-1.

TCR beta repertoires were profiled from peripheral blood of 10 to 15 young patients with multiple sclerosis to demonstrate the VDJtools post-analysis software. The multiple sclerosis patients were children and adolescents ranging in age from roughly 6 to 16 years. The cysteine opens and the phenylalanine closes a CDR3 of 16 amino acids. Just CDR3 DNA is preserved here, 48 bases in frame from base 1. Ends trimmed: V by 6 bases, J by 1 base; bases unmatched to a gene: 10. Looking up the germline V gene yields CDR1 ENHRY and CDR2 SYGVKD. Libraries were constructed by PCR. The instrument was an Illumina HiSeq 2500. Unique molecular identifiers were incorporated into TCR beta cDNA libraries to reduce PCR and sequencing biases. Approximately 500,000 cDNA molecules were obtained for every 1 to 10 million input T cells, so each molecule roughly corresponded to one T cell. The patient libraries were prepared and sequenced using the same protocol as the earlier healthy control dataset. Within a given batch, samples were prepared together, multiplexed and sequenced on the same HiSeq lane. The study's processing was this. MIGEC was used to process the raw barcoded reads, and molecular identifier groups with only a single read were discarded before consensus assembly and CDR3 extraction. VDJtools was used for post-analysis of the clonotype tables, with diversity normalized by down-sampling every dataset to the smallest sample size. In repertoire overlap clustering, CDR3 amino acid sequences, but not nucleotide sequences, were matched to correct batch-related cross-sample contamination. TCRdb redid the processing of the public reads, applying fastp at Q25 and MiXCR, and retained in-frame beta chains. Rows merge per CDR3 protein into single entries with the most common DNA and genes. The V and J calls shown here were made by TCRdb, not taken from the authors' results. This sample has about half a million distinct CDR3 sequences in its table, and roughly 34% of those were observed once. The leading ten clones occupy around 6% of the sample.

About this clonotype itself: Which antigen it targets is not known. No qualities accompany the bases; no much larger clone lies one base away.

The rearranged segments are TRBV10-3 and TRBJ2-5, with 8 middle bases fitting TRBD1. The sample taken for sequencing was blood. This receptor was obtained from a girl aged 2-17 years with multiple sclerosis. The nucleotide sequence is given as TGTGCCATCAGAGGCGGACAGGGTGAAGCCCAAGAGACCCAGTACTTC. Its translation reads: CAIRGGQGEAQETQYF.